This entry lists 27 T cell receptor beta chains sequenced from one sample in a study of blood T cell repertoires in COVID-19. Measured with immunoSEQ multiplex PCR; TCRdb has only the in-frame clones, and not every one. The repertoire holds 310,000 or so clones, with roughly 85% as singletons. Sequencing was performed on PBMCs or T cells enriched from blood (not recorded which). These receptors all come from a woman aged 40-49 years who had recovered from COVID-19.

For the CDR3, the DNA is TGTGCCAGCAGCTTGGCGGCTAGCGGGAGTCCGGGGGAGCAGTACTTC. The encoded protein is CASSLAASGSPGEQYF. The chain recombines TRBV5-5 with TRBJ2-7; the match to TRBD2 covers 10 bases. The CDR3 runs to 16 residues. The germline CDR1 and CDR2 sequences are SGHKS and YYEKEE (reference sequence). With 0 bases clipped from V and 7 bases from J, the junction kept 10 bases outside the gene matches.

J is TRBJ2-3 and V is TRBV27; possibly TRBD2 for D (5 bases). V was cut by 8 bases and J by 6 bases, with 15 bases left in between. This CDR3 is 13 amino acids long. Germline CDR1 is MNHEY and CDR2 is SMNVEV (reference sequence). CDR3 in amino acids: CASGPLVADTQYF. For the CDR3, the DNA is TGTGCCAGCGGCCCGCTAGTAGCGGATACGCAGTATTTT.

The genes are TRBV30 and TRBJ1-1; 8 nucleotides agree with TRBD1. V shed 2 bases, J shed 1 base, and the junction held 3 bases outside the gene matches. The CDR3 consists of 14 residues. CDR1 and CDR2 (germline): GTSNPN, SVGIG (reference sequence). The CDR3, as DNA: TGTGCCTGGAGTCCTGGGACAGGGAACACTGAAGCTTTCTTT. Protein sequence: CAWSPGTGNTEAFF.

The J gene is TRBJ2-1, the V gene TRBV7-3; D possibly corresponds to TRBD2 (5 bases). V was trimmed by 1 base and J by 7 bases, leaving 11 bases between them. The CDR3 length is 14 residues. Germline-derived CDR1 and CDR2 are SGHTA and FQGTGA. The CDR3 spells CASSLNGIVNEQFF. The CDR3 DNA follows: TGTGCCAGCAGCTTAAACGGGATAGTAAATGAGCAGTTCTTC.

The chain's CDR3 is CASSSALTGGRDEQYF. The CDR3, as DNA: TGTGCCAGCAGCTCGGCCCTGACCGGGGGGAGGGACGAGCAGTACTTC. The chain has TRBV5-4 and TRBJ2-7; 7 bases match TRBD2. The CDR3 runs 16 residues. The V gene end was trimmed by 3 bases and the J gene end by 5 bases; junction bases not matched to a gene: 14. The germline V gene encodes CDR1 SGHNT and CDR2 YYREEE (reference sequence).

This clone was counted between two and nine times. In nucleotides, the CDR3 is TGCGCCAGCAGCCAAGATGTACAGGGGTACACTGAAGCTTTCTTT. This codes for CASSQDVQGYTEAFF. The chain joins TRBV4-1 to TRBJ1-1, with 7 bases lining up with TRBD1. This CDR3 contains 15 residues. The germline V gene encodes CDR1 MGHRA and CDR2 YSYEKL. With V trimmed by 0 bases and J by 3 bases, 4 bases remained unmatched.

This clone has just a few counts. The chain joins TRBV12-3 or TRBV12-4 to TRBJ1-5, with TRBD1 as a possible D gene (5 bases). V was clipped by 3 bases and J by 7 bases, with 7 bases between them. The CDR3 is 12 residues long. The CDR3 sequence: CASSFGAQPQHF. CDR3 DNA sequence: TGTGCCAGCAGTTTTGGGGCACAGCCCCAGCATTTT.

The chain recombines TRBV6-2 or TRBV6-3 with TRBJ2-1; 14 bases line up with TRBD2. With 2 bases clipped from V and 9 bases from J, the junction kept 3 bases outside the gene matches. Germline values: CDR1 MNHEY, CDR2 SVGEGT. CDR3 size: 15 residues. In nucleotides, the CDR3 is TGTGCCAGCAGTTACGGGACTAGCGGGGGAGCTGAGCAGTTCTTC. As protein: CASSYGTSGGAEQFF.

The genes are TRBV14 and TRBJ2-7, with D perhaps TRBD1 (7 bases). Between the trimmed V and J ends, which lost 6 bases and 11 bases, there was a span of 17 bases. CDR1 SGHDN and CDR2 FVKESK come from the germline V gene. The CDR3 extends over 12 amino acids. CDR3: CASSQGGSGEYF. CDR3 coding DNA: TGTGCCAGCAGTCAGGGGGGCAGCGGCGAGTACTTC.

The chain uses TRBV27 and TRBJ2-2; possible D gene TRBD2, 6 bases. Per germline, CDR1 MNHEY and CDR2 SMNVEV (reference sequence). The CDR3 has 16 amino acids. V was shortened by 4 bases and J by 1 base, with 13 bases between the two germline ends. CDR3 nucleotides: TGTGCCAGCAGTTCACGGCTTAGCGGGAACACCGGGGAGCTGTTTTTT. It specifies CASSSRLSGNTGELFF.

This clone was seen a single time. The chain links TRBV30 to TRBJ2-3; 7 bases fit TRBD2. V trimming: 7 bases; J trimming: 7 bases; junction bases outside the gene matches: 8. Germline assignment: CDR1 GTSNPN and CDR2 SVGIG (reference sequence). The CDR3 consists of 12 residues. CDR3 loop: CASSRDYYTQYF. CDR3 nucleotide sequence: TGTGCCTCGTCCCGGGACTACTATACGCAGTATTTT.

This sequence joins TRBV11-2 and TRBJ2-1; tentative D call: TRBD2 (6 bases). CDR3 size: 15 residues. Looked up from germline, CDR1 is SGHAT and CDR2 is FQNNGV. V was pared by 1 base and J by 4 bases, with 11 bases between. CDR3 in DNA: TGTGCCAGCAGCTTAGCCCTTAGCGGATACAATGAGCAGTTCTTC. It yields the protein CASSLALSGYNEQFF.

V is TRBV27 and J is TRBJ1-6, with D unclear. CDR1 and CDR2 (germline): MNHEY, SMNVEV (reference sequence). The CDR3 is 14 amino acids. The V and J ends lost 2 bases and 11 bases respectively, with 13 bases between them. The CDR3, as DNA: TGTGCCAGCAGTTTAAGTCTCCTCAGGCCACCCCTCCACTTT. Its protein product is CASSLSLLRPPLHF.

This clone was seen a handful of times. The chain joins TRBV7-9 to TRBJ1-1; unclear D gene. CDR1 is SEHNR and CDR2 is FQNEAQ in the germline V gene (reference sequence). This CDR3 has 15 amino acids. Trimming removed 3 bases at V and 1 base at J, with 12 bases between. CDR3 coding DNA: TGTGCCAGCAGCTTCCCTCGGGTTGGGAACACTGAAGCTTTCTTT. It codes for CASSFPRVGNTEAFF.

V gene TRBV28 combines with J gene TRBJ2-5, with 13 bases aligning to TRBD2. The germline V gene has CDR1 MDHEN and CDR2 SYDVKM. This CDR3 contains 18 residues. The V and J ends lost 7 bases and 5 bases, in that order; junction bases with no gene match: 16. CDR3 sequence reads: CASTPGKLAGGVGETQYF. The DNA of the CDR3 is TGTGCCAGCACCCCCGGGAAACTAGCGGGAGGGGTGGGGGAGACCCAGTACTTC.

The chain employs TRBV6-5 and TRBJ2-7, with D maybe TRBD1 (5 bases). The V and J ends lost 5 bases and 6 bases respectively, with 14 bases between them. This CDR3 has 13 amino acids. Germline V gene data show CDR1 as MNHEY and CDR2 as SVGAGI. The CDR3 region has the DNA TGTGCCAGCAGTCTTTCCCGCAGGGCCGAGCAGTACTTC. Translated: CASSLSRRAEQYF.

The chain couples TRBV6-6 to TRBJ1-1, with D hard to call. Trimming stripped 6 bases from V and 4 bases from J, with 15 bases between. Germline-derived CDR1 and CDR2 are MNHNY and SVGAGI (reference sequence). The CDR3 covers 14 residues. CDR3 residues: CASSPLGTGTEAFF. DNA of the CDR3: TGTGCCAGCAGCCCGTTAGGAACGGGCACTGAAGCTTTCTTT.

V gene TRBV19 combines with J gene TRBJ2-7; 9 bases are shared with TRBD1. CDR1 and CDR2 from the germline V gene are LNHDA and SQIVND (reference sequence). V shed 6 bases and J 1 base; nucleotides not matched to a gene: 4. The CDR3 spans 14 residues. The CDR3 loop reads CASRAGQGSYEQYF. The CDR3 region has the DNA TGTGCCAGTAGAGCGGGACAGGGTTCCTACGAGCAGTACTTC.

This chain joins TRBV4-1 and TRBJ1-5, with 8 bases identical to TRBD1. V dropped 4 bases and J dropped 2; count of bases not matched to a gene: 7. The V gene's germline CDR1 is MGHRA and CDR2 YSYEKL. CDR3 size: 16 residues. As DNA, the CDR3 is TGCGCCAGCAGCCCCGACAGGGGCGGAGGCAATCAGCCCCAGCATTTT. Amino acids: CASSPDRGGGNQPQHF.

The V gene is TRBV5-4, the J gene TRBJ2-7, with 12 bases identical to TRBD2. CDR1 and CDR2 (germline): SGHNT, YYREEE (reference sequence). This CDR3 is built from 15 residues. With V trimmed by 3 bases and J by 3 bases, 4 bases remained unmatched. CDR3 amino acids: CASSSLAGGNYEQYF. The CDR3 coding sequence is TGTGCCAGCAGCTCACTAGCGGGAGGTAACTACGAGCAGTACTTC.

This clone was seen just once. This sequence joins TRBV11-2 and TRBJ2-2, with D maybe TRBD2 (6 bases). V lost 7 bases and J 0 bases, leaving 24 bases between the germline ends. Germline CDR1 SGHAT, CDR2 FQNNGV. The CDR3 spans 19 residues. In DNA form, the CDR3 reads TGTGCCAGCACCTCGGCGGGGCCGGCCCTCCTAACGAACACCGGGGAGCTGTTTTTT. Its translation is CASTSAGPALLTNTGELFF.

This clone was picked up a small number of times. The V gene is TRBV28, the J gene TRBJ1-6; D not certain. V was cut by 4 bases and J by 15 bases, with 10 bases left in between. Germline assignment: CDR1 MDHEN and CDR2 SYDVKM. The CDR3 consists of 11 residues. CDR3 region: CASSYGGHLHF. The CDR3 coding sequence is TGTGCCAGCAGTTACGGTGGGCACCTCCACTTT.

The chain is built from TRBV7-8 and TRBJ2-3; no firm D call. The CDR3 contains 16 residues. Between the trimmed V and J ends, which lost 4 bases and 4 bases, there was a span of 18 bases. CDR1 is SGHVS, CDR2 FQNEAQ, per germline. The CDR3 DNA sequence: TGTGCCAGCAGCTCGTTTGGGCTTACTGTCCCAGATACGCAGTATTTT. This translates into CASSSFGLTVPDTQYF.

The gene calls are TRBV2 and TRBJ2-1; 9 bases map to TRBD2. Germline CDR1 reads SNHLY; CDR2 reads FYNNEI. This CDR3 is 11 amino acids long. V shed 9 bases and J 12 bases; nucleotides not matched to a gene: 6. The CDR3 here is CASSLAGVQFF. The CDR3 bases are TGTGCCAGTTCCTTAGCGGGAGTGCAGTTCTTC.

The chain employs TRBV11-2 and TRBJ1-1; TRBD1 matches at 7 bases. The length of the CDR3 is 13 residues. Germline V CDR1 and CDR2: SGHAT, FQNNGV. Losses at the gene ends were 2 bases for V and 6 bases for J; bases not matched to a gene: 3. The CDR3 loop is CASSLPGTAEAFF. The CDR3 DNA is TGTGCCAGCAGCTTACCAGGGACAGCTGAAGCTTTCTTT. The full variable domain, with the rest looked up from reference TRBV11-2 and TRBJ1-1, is EAGVAQSPRYKIIEKRQSVAFWCNPISGHATLYWYQQILGQGPKLLIQFQNNGVVDDSQLPKDRFSAERLKGVDSTLKIQPAKLEDSAVYLCASSLPGTAEAFFGQGTRLTVV.

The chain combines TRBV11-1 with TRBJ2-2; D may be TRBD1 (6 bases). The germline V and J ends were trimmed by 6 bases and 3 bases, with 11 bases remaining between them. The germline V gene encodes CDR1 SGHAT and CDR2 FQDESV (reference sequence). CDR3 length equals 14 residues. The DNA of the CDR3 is TGTGCCAGCAGAAAGGGACAATACACCGGGGAGCTGTTTTTT. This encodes CASRKGQYTGELFF.

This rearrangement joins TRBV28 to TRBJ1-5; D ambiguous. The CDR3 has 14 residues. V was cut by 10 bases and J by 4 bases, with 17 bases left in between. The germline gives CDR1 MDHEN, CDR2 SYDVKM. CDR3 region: CATALRGGNQPQHF. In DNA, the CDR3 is TGTGCCACCGCCCTCCGAGGAGGGAATCAGCCCCAGCATTTT. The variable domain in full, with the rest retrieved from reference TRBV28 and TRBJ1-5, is DVKVTQSSRYLVKRTGEKVFLECVQDMDHENMFWYRQDPGLGLRLIYFSYDVKMKEKGDIPEGYSVSREKKERFSLILESASTNQTSMYLCATALRGGNQPQHFGDGTRLSIL.